Shown below are 14 T cell receptor beta chains from a single sample sequenced in a study of human CD4 T cells and Enterobacteriaceae. All CD4+ cells other than CD45RA+CCR7+CD95- naive cells were sorted as memory, over 95% pure. Sequencing used immunoSEQ multiplex PCR; TCRdb keeps in-frame clones, though not all of them. This sample yields some 29,000 clones, of which approximately 82% are seen a single time; approximately 1.5% belongs to the top ten. The sample taken for sequencing was memory CD4+ T cells from blood. The source is a human donor in good health.

The chain combines TRBV28 with TRBJ2-6; no clear D gene. V shed 7 bases and J shed 1 base, with 5 bases lying between them. This CDR3 region has 13 residues. The germline gives CDR1 MDHEN, CDR2 SYDVKM. Here the CDR3 reads CASMESGANVLTF. The DNA of the CDR3 is TGTGCCAGCATGGAGTCTGGGGCCAACGTCCTGACTTTC.

Regarding this clone: The junction departs from the called germline gene at one end, perhaps through a read error. The gene calls are TRBV6-5 and TRBJ1-1; D remains ambiguous. CDR3 length: 11 amino acids. The germline V gene has CDR1 MNHEY and CDR2 SVGAGI. CDR3 sequence reads: CASTVTGPVSF. CDR3 DNA sequence: TGTGCCAGCACGGTGACGGGCCCGGTCTCCTTT.

V gene TRBV5-1 combines with J gene TRBJ2-7; D not resolved. The CDR3 covers 17 residues. Germline V gene sequence: CDR1 SGHRS, CDR2 YFSETQ. Trimming took 4 bases from V and 0 from J, leaving 20 bases between them. In DNA form, the CDR3 reads TGCGCCAGCAGCCTACCGAAAGGCGGCCACAGCTCCTACGAGCAGTACTTC. This gives the protein CASSLPKGGHSSYEQYF.

This clone appeared a few times. The gene calls are TRBV5-4 and TRBJ2-3; TRBD1 or TRBD2 may be the D gene (5 bases each). Germline V gives CDR1 SGHNT, CDR2 YYREEE (reference sequence). The CDR3 consists of 14 residues. The V gene lost 2 bases and the J gene lost 4 bases, with 11 bases spanning the gap. CDR3 sequence (DNA): TGTGCCAGCAGCTTAGACAGCGGCCCAGATACGCAGTATTTT. Protein product: CASSLDSGPDTQYF.

The chain uses TRBV29-1 and TRBJ2-7; D call uncertain. The CDR3 loop spans 13 amino acids. Trimming took off 6 bases at V and 0 bases at J, with 12 bases between the two ends. CDR1 is SQVTM, CDR2 ANQGSEA, per germline. The CDR3 nucleotides read TGCAGCGTGTCCCCCCAGAGCTCCTACGAGCAGTACTTC. Its translation: CSVSPQSSYEQYF.

The rearrangement uses TRBV2 and TRBJ2-3, with D perhaps matching TRBD2 (6 bases). There are 13 residues in the CDR3. V shed 3 bases and J shed 4 bases, with 8 bases lying between them. The germline gives CDR1 SNHLY, CDR2 FYNNEI. This CDR3 reads CASSDWRADTQYF. Written as DNA, the CDR3 is TGTGCCAGCAGTGACTGGAGGGCAGATACGCAGTATTTT.

V is TRBV2 and J is TRBJ1-2; D is undetermined. CDR1 and CDR2 from the germline V gene are SNHLY and FYNNEI. V lost 7 bases, J lost 8 bases, and 20 bases lay in between. CDR3 length: 14 residues. The CDR3 sequence is CASITDLGANGYTF. Written as DNA, the CDR3 is TGTGCCAGCATAACAGACCTGGGAGCCAACGGCTACACCTTC.

The J gene is TRBJ1-6, the V gene TRBV10-1; no definite D call. This CDR3 spans 16 amino acids. The V end lost 3 bases, the J end lost 0 bases, and 9 bases lay between the germline ends. The germline CDR1 and CDR2 sequences are WNHNN and SYGVQD (reference sequence). CDR3 bases: TGCGCCAGCAGTGAATGGACCAGCTCCTATAATTCACCCCTCCACTTT. This gives the protein CASSEWTSSYNSPLHF.

The chain combines TRBV15 with TRBJ1-4, with a possible D match to TRBD1 (6 bases). The germline V gene encodes CDR1 LNHNV and CDR2 YYDKDF (reference sequence). The CDR3 runs 14 residues. Between the trimmed V and J ends, which lost 9 bases and 7 bases, there was a span of 18 bases. CDR3 loop: CATQPGTGIEKLFF. DNA of the CDR3: TGTGCCACACAACCCGGAACAGGGATTGAAAAACTGTTTTTT.

This chain links TRBV5-4 with TRBJ2-1, with 10 nucleotides matching TRBD1. The CDR3 contains 15 residues. Germline trimming cut 2 bases from V and 7 bases from J; bases unmatched to any gene: 6. In germline, CDR1 is SGHNT, CDR2 YYREEE (reference sequence). CDR3 nucleotide sequence: TGTGCCAGCAGCTTAGGACAGGGGGAGGGGAATGAGCAGTTCTTC. This encodes CASSLGQGEGNEQFF.

This clone showed up just once. The chain combines TRBV11-2 with TRBJ2-5; 11 nucleotides match TRBD2. Germline V gives CDR1 SGHAT, CDR2 FQNNGV. The CDR3 loop spans 16 amino acids. Trimming at V came to 2 bases and at J to 4 bases, leaving 6 bases not matched to a gene. The DNA for the CDR3 is TGTGCCAGCAGCTTAACTAGCGGGAGTATAGGAGAGACCCAGTACTTC. This encodes CASSLTSGSIGETQYF. Variable domain in full (rest from reference TRBV11-2 and TRBJ2-5): EAGVAQSPRYKIIEKRQSVAFWCNPISGHATLYWYQQILGQGPKLLIQFQNNGVVDDSQLPKDRFSAERLKGVDSTLKIQPAKLEDSAVYLCASSLTSGSIGETQYFGPGTRLLVL.

The gene calls are TRBV7-9 and TRBJ1-1; TRBD1 aligns across 9 bases. The CDR3 is 18 residues long. The germline CDR1 and CDR2 sequences are SEHNR and FQNEAQ (reference sequence). With V trimmed by 5 bases and J by 0 bases, 13 bases remained unmatched. CDR3 region: CASSLGQGPTPMNTEAFF. The CDR3 nucleotides read TGTGCCAGCAGCCTGGGACAGGGCCCTACCCCGATGAACACTGAAGCTTTCTTT.

J is TRBJ2-7 and V is TRBV18; maybe TRBD1 (6 bases). Trimming pared 4 bases from V and 4 bases from J, leaving 14 bases between. From germline, CDR1 is KGHSH and CDR2 LQKENI. The CDR3 has 14 amino acids. CDR3 protein: CASSQGELGYEQYF. CDR3 DNA sequence: TGTGCCAGCTCACAGGGGGAGTTAGGGTACGAGCAGTACTTC.

The V gene is TRBV19, the J gene TRBJ1-2; a possible D gene is TRBD1 (6 bases). The CDR3 spans 14 residues. Germline loops: CDR1 LNHDA, CDR2 SQIVND (reference sequence). V gave up 5 bases and J gave up 0 bases, with 10 bases separating them. CDR3 sequence: CASSAQGANYGYTF. The CDR3 DNA reads TGTGCCAGTAGTGCACAGGGAGCTAACTATGGCTACACCTTC.